This entry lists 2 T cell receptor beta chains sequenced from one sample in a study of blood T cell repertoires in COVID-19. TCRdb's table, derived via immunoSEQ multiplex PCR, lists solely in-frame clones and lacks some. The sample includes about 130,000 clones, 78% seen only once; the top ten take approximately 11%. The sequencing sample was made of peripheral blood. The source of these receptors is a man aged 55 to 69 who had recovered from COVID-19.

The gene calls are TRBV6-5 and TRBJ1-1; a weak D match, TRBD1 (5 bases). The CDR3 extends over 13 amino acids. The germline CDR1 and CDR2 sequences are MNHEY and SVGAGI. V lost 1 base, J lost 5 bases, and 8 bases lay in between. The chain's CDR3 is CASSYLGVTEAFF. CDR3 bases: TGTGCCAGCAGTTACTTAGGGGTAACTGAAGCTTTCTTT.

The chain's CDR3 is CASSPGRDRGRGGSYNEQFF. The CDR3 DNA is TGTGCCAGCAGTCCAGGCCGGGACAGGGGGCGCGGGGGCTCCTACAATGAGCAGTTCTTC. The chain combines TRBV28 with TRBJ2-1; TRBD1 agrees at 12 bases. The CDR3 has 20 amino acids. Germline V gives CDR1 MDHEN, CDR2 SYDVKM. The ends lost 5 bases at V and 0 bases at J; junction bases unmatched: 14.